This record looks at one T cell receptor beta chain sequence and its context. The entry originates in a study of shared clonotypes between healthy human individuals. Healthy HIV-negative adults without recent acute infections or vaccinations served as donors. The CDR3 is 14 amino acids. The V gene lost 5 bases and the J gene lost 4 bases, with 14 bases spanning the gap. In germline, CDR1 is MDHEN, CDR2 SYDVKM. Per the authors' pipeline: Filtering of immunoSEQ junctional sequences could not match full-length read filtering. Measured with immunoSEQ multiplex PCR; TCRdb has only the in-frame clones, and not every one. V and J calls and clone size are as listed in that table; D and trimming were resolved from the DNA. Among about 470,000 clones listed, roughly three quarters were seen once.

This TCR derives from a woman aged 40 to 50 in good health. Some clones in this sample may be carry-over from other donors' samples. The sample was PBMCs. The rearrangement uses TRBV28 and TRBJ1-2; no clear D. For the CDR3, the DNA is TGTGCCAGCAGTCGTTCCAGGTTCTCCTATGGCTACACCTTC. This codes for CASSRSRFSYGYTF.